The clone carrying this T cell receptor (beta chain) was detected a few times. Its antigen is unknown. Unique molecular identifiers (one per individual cDNA molecule) were attached. TCRdb recomputed calls from the 5' RACE reads with MiXCR, one row per CDR3 protein. The sample gives around 60,000 distinct CDR3 sequences, around 13% of which show up once; 3.5% to 5.5% is in the top ten. The data derive from a study of early T cells in non-severe SARS-CoV-2 infection. For the study at large: Chains were unpaired, as sequencing was done on bulk RNA from unsorted whole blood.

Study-wide results and caveats: Matching results from VDJdb favored anti-spike CD8 responses, leaving private and CD4 specificities undetected.

Trimming stripped 2 bases from V and 5 bases from J, with 13 bases between. The CDR3 sequence is 15 residues long. Germline-derived CDR1 and CDR2 are SGHDT and YYEEEE. This sequence originates from an adult who was a healthcare worker with PCR-confirmed SARS-CoV-2 infection or an uninfected control (not recorded which). V and J are TRBV5-6 and TRBJ1-4; D remains unclear. The sequencing sample was made of whole blood. The CDR3 here is CASSFGSQLNEKLFF. Written as DNA, the CDR3 is TGTGCCAGCAGCTTCGGCAGCCAGTTGAATGAAAAACTGTTTTTT.